This T cell receptor beta chain emerged from a study of shared clonotypes between healthy human individuals. Study findings and constraints: Estimated richness was generally greater in naive than memory subsets.

Germline V gene sequence: CDR1 MNHEY, CDR2 SMNVEV (reference sequence). V trimming: 5 bases; J trimming: 5 bases; junction bases outside the gene matches: 6. This CDR3 is 15 amino acids long. With regard to this clone: Its antigen is as yet unknown.

The healthy adult donors were HIV-negative and reported no recent acute infections or vaccinations. Running of the assay took place at deep level. As originally analysed: ImmunoSEQ output held junction-only sequences without quality scores, so filtering differed. Only in-frame clones appear in the TCRdb table, and some are missing; sequencing was by immunoSEQ multiplex PCR. The D gene and trimming were derived from the DNA, and the V and J assignments and clone size from that table. The sample contains over a million clones, around four fifths of which appear only once. The gene calls are TRBV27 and TRBJ2-5; 12 positions match TRBD2. The sequence was collected from a young man in good health. What was sequenced was memory CD4+ T cells sorted from blood. Subset described: CD45RA-negative fraction. CDR3 sequence: CASSRASGRAETQYF. In DNA form, the CDR3 reads TGTGCCAGCAGTCGAGCTAGCGGGAGGGCGGAGACCCAGTACTTC.